A single sample is the source of the 28 T cell receptor beta chains below, sequenced in a study of cytomegalovirus exposure and HLA in healthy donors. The PCR made use of 60 Vbeta and 13 Jbeta primers. TCRdb's table, derived via immunoSEQ multiplex PCR, lists solely in-frame clones and lacks some. The sample has under 200,000 clones, roughly 75% seen once. The sequenced material came from PBMCs. Receptors originate from a man aged 35 to 55 in good health and CMV-seronegative.

The gene calls are TRBV4-3 and TRBJ2-3; D unresolved. The CDR3 totals 13 residues. Per germline, CDR1 LGHNA and CDR2 YSLEER. Between the trimmed V and J ends, which lost 0 bases and 6 bases, there was a span of 7 bases. CDR3 sequence reads: CASSQDVMDTQYF. CDR3 in DNA: TGCGCCAGCAGCCAAGATGTAATGGATACGCAGTATTTT.

The chain links TRBV15 to TRBJ2-7, with 7 bases lining up with TRBD1. Per the germline V gene, CDR1 is LNHNV and CDR2 is YYDKDF (reference sequence). The CDR3 covers 15 residues. V was clipped by 0 bases and J by 2 bases; unmatched bases: 4. The CDR3: CATSREATGPYEQYF. Here the CDR3 DNA reads TGTGCCACCAGCAGAGAGGCGACAGGGCCCTACGAGCAGTACTTC.

The genes are TRBV2 and TRBJ2-1, with TRBD1 as a possible D gene (6 bases). The CDR3 consists of 16 residues. CDR1 is SNHLY, CDR2 FYNNEI, per germline. V dropped 7 bases and J dropped 0 bases, with 16 bases sitting between them. The CDR3 spells CASKGRGSSSYNEQFF. The CDR3, as DNA: TGTGCCAGCAAAGGAAGGGGGTCGAGCTCCTACAATGAGCAGTTCTTC.

V gene TRBV7-9 combines with J gene TRBJ2-2, with 10 bases fitting TRBD2. This CDR3 is 16 amino acids long. J was trimmed by 4 bases and V by 6 bases; bases with no gene match: 8. Germline CDR1 reads SEHNR; CDR2 reads FQNEAQ (reference sequence). This CDR3 reads CASSIISGRITGELFF. DNA of the CDR3: TGTGCCAGCAGTATCATTAGCGGGAGGATCACCGGGGAGCTGTTTTTT.

V and J are TRBV7-8 and TRBJ2-7; TRBD2 is a possible D gene (7 bases). The length of the CDR3 is 15 residues. Germline CDR1 reads SGHVS; CDR2 reads FQNEAQ. The V end was cut by 5 bases, the J end by 4 bases, with 18 bases between. The CDR3 region is CASSPWEGGSYEQYF. In DNA form, the CDR3 reads TGTGCCAGCAGCCCATGGGAGGGGGGGTCTTACGAGCAGTACTTC.

This chain uses TRBV30 with TRBJ2-5; 12 bases line up with TRBD2. This CDR3 is 14 amino acids long. With 0 bases clipped from V and 5 bases from J, the junction kept 1 base outside the gene matches. CDR1 and CDR2 from the germline V gene are GTSNPN and SVGIG (reference sequence). Here the CDR3 DNA reads TGTGCCTGGAGTGTAGGGACTAGCGGGGAGACCCAGTACTTC. Translation: CAWSVGTSGETQYF.

The chain combines TRBV4-1 with TRBJ2-1, with 7 positions matching TRBD1. This CDR3 is built from 13 residues. V shed 4 bases, J shed 7 bases, and the junction held 4 bases outside the gene matches. In germline, CDR1 is MGHRA, CDR2 YSYEKL. Written as DNA, the CDR3 is TGCGCCAGCAGCCCTCCACAGGGGAATGAGCAGTTCTTC. Translated, it gives CASSPPQGNEQFF.

This chain joins TRBV6-6 and TRBJ2-7; 13 nucleotides line up with TRBD2. V shed 7 bases, J shed 4 bases, and the junction held 7 bases outside the gene matches. CDR1 is MNHNY and CDR2 is SVGAGI in the germline V gene (reference sequence). The CDR3 extends over 15 amino acids. The CDR3 DNA reads as TGTGCCAGCAACGGACTAGCGGGAGATGGGTACGAGCAGTACTTC. It is translated as CASNGLAGDGYEQYF.

This chain joins TRBV7-8 and TRBJ2-3; D remains ambiguous. The CDR3 extends over 13 amino acids. The ends were cut back, 6 bases at V and 4 bases at J, with 11 bases in the middle. Germline V gene lookup returns CDR1 SGHVS and CDR2 FQNEAQ. The CDR3 coding sequence is TGTGCCAGCAGAATCCCCCCAGCAGATACGCAGTATTTT. This translates into CASRIPPADTQYF.

The rearrangement joins TRBV5-1 to TRBJ1-1, with TRBD1 matching 7 bases. The CDR3 totals 17 residues. Germline V gene data show CDR1 as SGHRS and CDR2 as YFSETQ. The V gene end was trimmed by 0 bases and the J gene end by 6 bases; junction bases not matched to a gene: 14. Here the CDR3 DNA reads TGCGCCAGCAGCTTGGCCGGGGGCTTCAGAGGGGGCGCTGAAGCTTTCTTT. Translation: CASSLAGGFRGGAEAFF. Combining the CDR3 with reference TRBV5-1 and TRBJ1-1 gives the whole variable domain KAGVTQTPRYLIKTRGQQVTLSCSPISGHRSVSWYQQTPGQGLQFLFEYFSETQRNKGNFPGRFSGRQFSNSRSEMNVSTLELGDSALYLCASSLAGGFRGGAEAFFGQGTRLTVV.

This clone was seen only once. The genes are TRBV19 and TRBJ2-3, with TRBD2 matching 9 bases. This CDR3 region has 15 residues. V gave up 9 bases and J gave up 6 bases; unmatched junction bases: 13. Germline values: CDR1 LNHDA, CDR2 SQIVND (reference sequence). The CDR3 nucleotides read TGTGCCAGCGCCCCCCTGCTAGCGGGGTTGGATACGCAGTATTTT. This sequence encodes CASAPLLAGLDTQYF.

The chain joins TRBV5-1 to TRBJ1-1, with D possibly matching TRBD1 (6 bases). The CDR3 has 12 residues. V was clipped by 4 bases and J by 9 bases, with 13 bases between them. The germline V gene has CDR1 SGHRS and CDR2 YFSETQ. In DNA form, the CDR3 reads TGCGCCAGCAGCCCTCAGCGGGGGCAAGCTTTCTTT. This translates into CASSPQRGQAFF.

This chain joins TRBV7-6 and TRBJ1-4, with D possibly being TRBD1 (5 bases). Germline V gene data show CDR1 as SGHVS and CDR2 as FNYEAQ. This CDR3 spans 15 amino acids. Trimming pared 1 base from V and 6 bases from J, leaving 12 bases between. The CDR3 is CASSLGVVGDEKLFF. The CDR3 region has the DNA TGTGCCAGCAGCTTAGGGGTTGTAGGGGATGAAAAACTGTTTTTT. Using reference TRBV7-6 and TRBJ1-4 for the parts outside the CDR3, the full variable domain is GAGVSQSPRYKVTKRGQDVALRCDPISGHVSLYWYRQALGQGPEFLTYFNYEAQQDKSGLPNDRFSAERPEGSISTLTIQRTEQRDSAMYRCASSLGVVGDEKLFFGSGTQLSVL.

The V call is TRBV6-5, the J call TRBJ2-1; 8 bases agree with TRBD1. CDR1 MNHEY and CDR2 SVGAGI come from the germline V gene. Trimming removed 1 base from V and 8 bases from J; junction bases left unmatched: 7. The CDR3 sequence is 15 residues long. CDR3 region: CASSYFRQGYDEQFF. The CDR3 DNA follows: TGTGCCAGCAGTTACTTTAGACAGGGGTACGATGAGCAGTTCTTC.

The chain has TRBV27 and TRBJ2-3; 13 nucleotides line up with TRBD2. Germline CDR1 reads MNHEY; CDR2 reads SMNVEV (reference sequence). The CDR3 has 18 amino acids. V gave up 2 bases and J gave up 3 bases; unmatched junction bases: 8. CDR3 DNA sequence: TGTGCCAGCAGTTTAGGGACTAGCGGGACGGGGAGGACAGATACGCAGTATTTT. Translating gives CASSLGTSGTGRTDTQYF.

The chain links TRBV7-3 to TRBJ1-1; no clear D gene. CDR3 length: 13 residues. Trimming removed 4 bases at V and 4 bases at J, with 10 bases between. CDR1 is SGHTA and CDR2 is FQGTGA in the germline V gene. The CDR3 here is CASSSLTGTEAFF. The CDR3 nucleotides are TGTGCCAGCAGCTCCCTGACGGGCACTGAAGCTTTCTTT.

The V gene is TRBV5-5, the J gene TRBJ2-7; possible D gene TRBD1, 6 bases. The V gene lost 4 bases and the J gene lost 2 bases, with 16 bases spanning the gap. The CDR3 totals 15 residues. Germline assignment: CDR1 SGHKS and CDR2 YYEKEE (reference sequence). This CDR3 reads CASSEATGLAYEQYF. CDR3 DNA: TGTGCCAGCAGCGAAGCTACAGGGTTGGCCTACGAGCAGTACTTC.

The chain couples TRBV7-2 to TRBJ1-4; 7 bases agree with TRBD1. With V trimmed by 4 bases and J by 6 bases, 8 bases remained unmatched. This CDR3 region has 15 residues. Germline loops: CDR1 SGHTA, CDR2 FQGNSA. CDR3 DNA sequence: TGTGCCAGCAGCTCCTACACAGGGGCGGATGAAAAACTGTTTTTT. Translated: CASSSYTGADEKLFF.

This clone has just a few counts. CDR3 region: CASSLAAGESYNEQFF. In nucleotides, the CDR3 is TGTGCCAGCAGCTTAGCTGCGGGGGAATCCTACAATGAGCAGTTCTTC. The gene calls are TRBV7-9 and TRBJ2-1, with TRBD2 matching over 7 bases. This CDR3 has 16 residues. Losses at the gene ends were 0 bases for V and 1 base for J; bases not matched to a gene: 3. Germline CDR1 is SEHNR and CDR2 is FQNEAQ (reference sequence).

The V gene is TRBV5-8, the J gene TRBJ1-1; D not resolved. Germline CDR1 and CDR2: SGHTS and YDEGEE. The CDR3 extends over 10 amino acids. Between the trimmed V and J ends, which lost 1 base and 11 bases, there was a span of 6 bases. The CDR3 bases are TGTGCCAGCAGCTTGCTGGAGGCTTTCTTT. It specifies CASSLLEAFF.

The CDR3 DNA reads TGTGCCAGTAGTCCACAGTATCAGCCCCAGCATTTT. It encodes CASSPQYQPQHF. The chain employs TRBV19 and TRBJ1-5, with D hard to call. CDR3 length equals 12 residues. CDR1 is LNHDA, CDR2 SQIVND, per germline (reference sequence). V gave up 5 bases and J gave up 5 bases, with 7 bases separating them.

The rearrangement links TRBV5-4 to TRBJ1-1; D gene ambiguous. The germline CDR1 and CDR2 sequences are SGHNT and YYREEE (reference sequence). The CDR3 is 13 residues long. V gave up 4 bases and J gave up 7 bases, with 14 bases separating them. In nucleotides, the CDR3 is TGTGCCAGCAGCCGCCCCCCCCGGGATGAAGCTTTCTTT. It codes for CASSRPPRDEAFF.

This chain connects TRBV5-6 to TRBJ1-5; D gene unclear. This CDR3 has 13 residues. The V and J ends lost 4 bases and 6 bases respectively, with 11 bases between them. Per germline, CDR1 SGHDT and CDR2 YYEEEE. CDR3: CASSLTRGQPQHF. The DNA of the CDR3 is TGTGCCAGCAGCCTTACTCGGGGTCAGCCCCAGCATTTT.

The rearrangement joins TRBV9 to TRBJ2-7; 8 nucleotides match TRBD2. The CDR3 consists of 16 residues. Germline values: CDR1 SGDLS, CDR2 YYNGEE. V shed 0 bases and J 0 bases; nucleotides not matched to a gene: 5. Here the CDR3 reads CASSVGVAGNSYEQYF. CDR3 bases: TGTGCCAGCAGCGTAGGGGTAGCGGGGAACTCCTACGAGCAGTACTTC.

This chain uses TRBV7-6 with TRBJ1-2; D not certain. CDR3 size: 13 residues. V shed 3 bases and J shed 8 bases, with 13 bases lying between them. The germline gives CDR1 SGHVS, CDR2 FNYEAQ. CDR3: CASSLSPGRGYTF. The CDR3 DNA follows: TGTGCCAGCAGCTTGTCGCCGGGAAGGGGCTACACCTTC.

The chain links TRBV10-3 to TRBJ1-2; 9 bases match TRBD1. Trimming at V came to 6 bases and at J to 7 bases, leaving 6 bases not matched to a gene. The length of the CDR3 is 13 residues. Germline V gives CDR1 ENHRY, CDR2 SYGVKD. CDR3 in amino acids: CAIRDRGTAGYTF. The DNA for the CDR3 is TGTGCCATCAGGGACAGGGGAACGGCTGGCTACACCTTC.

V is TRBV27 and J is TRBJ2-7; possible D gene TRBD1, 6 bases. Trimming stripped 5 bases from V and 3 bases from J, with 17 bases between. The CDR3 contains 15 residues. Per germline, CDR1 MNHEY and CDR2 SMNVEV (reference sequence). In DNA form, the CDR3 reads TGTGCCAGCAGTGAAATCGGACAGAGAAACTACGAGCAGTACTTC. Its protein is CASSEIGQRNYEQYF.

The V call is TRBV6-5, the J call TRBJ2-3, with TRBD2 as a possible D gene (6 bases). The CDR3 contains 16 residues. The V end lost 0 bases, the J end lost 4 bases, and 14 bases lay between the germline ends. Per germline, CDR1 MNHEY and CDR2 SVGAGI. CDR3 residues: CASSYSGRNGADTQYF. The CDR3 region has the DNA TGTGCCAGCAGTTACTCTGGGAGGAACGGGGCAGATACGCAGTATTTT.